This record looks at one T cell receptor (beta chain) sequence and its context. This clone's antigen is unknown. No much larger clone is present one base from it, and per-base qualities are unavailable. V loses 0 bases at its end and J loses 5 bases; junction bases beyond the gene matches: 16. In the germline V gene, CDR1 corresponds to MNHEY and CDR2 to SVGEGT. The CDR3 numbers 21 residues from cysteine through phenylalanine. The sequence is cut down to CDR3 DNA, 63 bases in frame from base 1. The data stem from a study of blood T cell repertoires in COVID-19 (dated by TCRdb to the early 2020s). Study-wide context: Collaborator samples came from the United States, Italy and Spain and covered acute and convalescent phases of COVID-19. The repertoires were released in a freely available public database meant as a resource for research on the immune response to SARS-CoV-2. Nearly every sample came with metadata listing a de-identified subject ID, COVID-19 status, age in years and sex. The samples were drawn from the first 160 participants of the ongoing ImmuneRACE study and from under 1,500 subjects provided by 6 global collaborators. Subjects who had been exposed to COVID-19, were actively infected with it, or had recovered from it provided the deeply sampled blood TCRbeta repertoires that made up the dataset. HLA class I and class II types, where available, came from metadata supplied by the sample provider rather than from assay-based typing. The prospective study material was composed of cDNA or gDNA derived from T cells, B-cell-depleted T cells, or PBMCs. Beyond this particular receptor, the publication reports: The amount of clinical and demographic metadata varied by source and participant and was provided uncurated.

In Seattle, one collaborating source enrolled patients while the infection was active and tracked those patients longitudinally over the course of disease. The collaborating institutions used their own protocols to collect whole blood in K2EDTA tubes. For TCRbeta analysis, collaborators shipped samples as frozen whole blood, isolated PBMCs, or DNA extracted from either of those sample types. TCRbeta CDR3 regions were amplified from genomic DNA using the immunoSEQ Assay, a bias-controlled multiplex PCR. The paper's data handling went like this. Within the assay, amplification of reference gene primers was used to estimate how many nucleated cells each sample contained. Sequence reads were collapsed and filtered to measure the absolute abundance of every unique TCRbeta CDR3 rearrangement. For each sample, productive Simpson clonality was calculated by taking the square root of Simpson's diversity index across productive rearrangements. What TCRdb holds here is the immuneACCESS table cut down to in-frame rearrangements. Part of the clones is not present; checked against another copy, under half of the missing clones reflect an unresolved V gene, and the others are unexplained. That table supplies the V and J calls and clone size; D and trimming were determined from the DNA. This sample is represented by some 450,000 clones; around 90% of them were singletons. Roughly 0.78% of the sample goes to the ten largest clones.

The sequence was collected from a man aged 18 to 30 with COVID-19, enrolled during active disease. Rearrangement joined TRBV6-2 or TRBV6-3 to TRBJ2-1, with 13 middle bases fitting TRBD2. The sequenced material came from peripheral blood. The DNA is TGTGCCAGCAGTTACTCGCGGTTGTGGACTAGCGGGAGAGTAAGGAACAATGAGCAGTTCTTC. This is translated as CASSYSRLWTSGRVRNNEQFF.